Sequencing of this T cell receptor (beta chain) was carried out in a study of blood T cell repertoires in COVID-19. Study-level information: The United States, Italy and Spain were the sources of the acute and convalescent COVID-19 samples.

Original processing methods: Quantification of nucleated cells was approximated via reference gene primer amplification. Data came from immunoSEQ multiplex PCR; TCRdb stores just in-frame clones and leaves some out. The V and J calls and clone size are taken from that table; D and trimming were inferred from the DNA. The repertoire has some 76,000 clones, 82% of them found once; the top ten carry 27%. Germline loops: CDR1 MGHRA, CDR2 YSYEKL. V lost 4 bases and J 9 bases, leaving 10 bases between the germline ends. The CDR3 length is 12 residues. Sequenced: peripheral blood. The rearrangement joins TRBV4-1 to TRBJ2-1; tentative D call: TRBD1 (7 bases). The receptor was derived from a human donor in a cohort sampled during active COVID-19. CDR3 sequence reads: CASSPGGGEQFF. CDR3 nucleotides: TGCGCCAGCAGCCCAGGGGGAGGTGAGCAGTTCTTC.